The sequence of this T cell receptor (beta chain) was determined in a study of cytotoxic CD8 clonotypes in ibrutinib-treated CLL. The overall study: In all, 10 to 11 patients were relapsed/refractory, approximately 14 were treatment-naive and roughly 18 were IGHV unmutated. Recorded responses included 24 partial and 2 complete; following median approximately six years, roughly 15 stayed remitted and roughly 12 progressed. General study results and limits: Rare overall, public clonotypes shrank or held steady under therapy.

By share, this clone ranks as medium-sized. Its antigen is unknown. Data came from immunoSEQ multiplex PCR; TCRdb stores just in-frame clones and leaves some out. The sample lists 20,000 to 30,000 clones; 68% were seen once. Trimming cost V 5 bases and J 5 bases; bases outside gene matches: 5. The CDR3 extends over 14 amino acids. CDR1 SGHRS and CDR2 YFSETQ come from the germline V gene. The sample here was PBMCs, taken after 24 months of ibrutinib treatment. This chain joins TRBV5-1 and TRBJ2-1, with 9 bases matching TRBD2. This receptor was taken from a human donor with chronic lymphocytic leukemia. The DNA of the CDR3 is TGCGCCAGCAGGCCCAGCGGGGGGAACAATGAGCAGTTCTTC. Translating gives CASRPSGGNNEQFF.